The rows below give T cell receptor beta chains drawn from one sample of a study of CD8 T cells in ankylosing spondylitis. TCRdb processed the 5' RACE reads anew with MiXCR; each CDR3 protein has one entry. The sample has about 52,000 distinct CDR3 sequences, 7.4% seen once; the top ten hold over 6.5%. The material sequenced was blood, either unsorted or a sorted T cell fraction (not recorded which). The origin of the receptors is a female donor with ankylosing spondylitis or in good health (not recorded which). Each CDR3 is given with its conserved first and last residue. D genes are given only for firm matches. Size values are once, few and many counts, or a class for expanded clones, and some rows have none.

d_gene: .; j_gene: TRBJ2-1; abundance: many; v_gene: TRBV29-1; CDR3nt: TGCAGCGTTTTAGGGGGACTCCCTTCCTCCTACAATGAGCAGTTCTTC; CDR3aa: CSVLGGLPSSYNEQFF
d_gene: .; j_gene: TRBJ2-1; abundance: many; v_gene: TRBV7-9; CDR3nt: TGTGCCAGCACTAGGACAGACGACAATGAGCAGTTCTTC; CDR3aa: CASTRTDDNEQFF
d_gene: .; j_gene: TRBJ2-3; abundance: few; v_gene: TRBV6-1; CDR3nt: TGTGCCAGCAGGGAGGGGACAGGCACAGATACGCAGTATTTT; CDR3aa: CASREGTGTDTQYF
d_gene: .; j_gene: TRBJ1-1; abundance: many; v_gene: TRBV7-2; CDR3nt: TGTGCCAGCAGCTTATATAGCCTACGTTTGAACACTGAAGCTTTCTTT; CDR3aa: CASSLYSLRLNTEAFF
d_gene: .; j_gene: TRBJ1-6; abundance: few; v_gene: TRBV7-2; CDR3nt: TGTGCCAGCAGCTTAGCGGGCGGTTCACCCCTCCACTTT; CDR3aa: CASSLAGGSPLHF
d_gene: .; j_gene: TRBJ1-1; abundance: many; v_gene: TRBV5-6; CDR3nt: TGTGCCAGCAGCTCTGGACAAGTGATGAACACTGAAGCTTTCTTT; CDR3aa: CASSSGQVMNTEAFF
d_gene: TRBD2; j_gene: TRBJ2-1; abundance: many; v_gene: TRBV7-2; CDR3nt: TGTGCCAGCAGTTCAAGCGGGGGGAGTATCAATGAGCAGTTCTTC; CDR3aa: CASSSSGGSINEQFF
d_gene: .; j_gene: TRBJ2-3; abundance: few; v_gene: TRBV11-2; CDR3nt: TGTGCCAGCAGCTTAGACCCCGAGGTCGAGGCTAGCACAGATACGCAGTATTTT; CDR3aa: CASSLDPEVEASTDTQYF
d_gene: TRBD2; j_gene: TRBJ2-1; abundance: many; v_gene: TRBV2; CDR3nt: TGTGCCAGCAGTGAACTAGCGGGGGGATCCTACAATGAGCAGTTCTTC; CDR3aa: CASSELAGGSYNEQFF
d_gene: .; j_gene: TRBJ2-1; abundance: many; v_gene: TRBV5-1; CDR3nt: TGCGCCAGCAGCTTGGGGGTCCGGGCCGAATACCTCTCCTACAATGAGCAGTTCTTC; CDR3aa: CASSLGVRAEYLSYNEQFF
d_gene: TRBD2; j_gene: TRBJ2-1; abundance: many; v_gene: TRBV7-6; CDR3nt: TGTGCCAGCAGCCTGACTAGCGGGGGGGCTACTGAGCAGTTCTTC; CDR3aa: CASSLTSGGATEQFF
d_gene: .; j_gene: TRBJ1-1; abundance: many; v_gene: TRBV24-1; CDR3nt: TGTGCCACCAGTGACCCGCGGGAAACTGAAGCTTTCTTT; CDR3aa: CATSDPRETEAFF
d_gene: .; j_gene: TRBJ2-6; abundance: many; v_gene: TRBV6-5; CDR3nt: TGTGCCAGCAGTTATACGAGAGCCTCTGGGGCCAACGTCCTGACTTTC; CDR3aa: CASSYTRASGANVLTF
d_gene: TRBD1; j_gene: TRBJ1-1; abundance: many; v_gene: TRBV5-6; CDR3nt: TGTGCCAGCAGAACACAGGGGGCGGGCACTGAAGCTTTCTTT; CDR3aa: CASRTQGAGTEAFF
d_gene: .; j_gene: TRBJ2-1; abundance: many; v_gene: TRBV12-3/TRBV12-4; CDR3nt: TGTGCCAGCAGTTTGGAGGGGGGGGCGGCTAACAATGAGCAGTTCTTC; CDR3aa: CASSLEGGAANNEQFF
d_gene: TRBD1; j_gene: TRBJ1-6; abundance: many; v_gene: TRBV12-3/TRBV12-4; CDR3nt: TGTGCCAGCAGGGTCCGGGACAGCCCTAATTCACCCCTCCACTTT; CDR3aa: CASRVRDSPNSPLHF
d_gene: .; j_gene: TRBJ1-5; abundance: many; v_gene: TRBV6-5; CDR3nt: TGTGCCAGCAGTTACACACAGGGTCCTAGCAATCAGCCCCAGCATTTT; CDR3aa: CASSYTQGPSNQPQHF
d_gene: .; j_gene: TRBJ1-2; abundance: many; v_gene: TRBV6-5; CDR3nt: TGTGCCAGCAGTTACTCGGCGTCGTATGGCTACACCTTC; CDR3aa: CASSYSASYGYTF
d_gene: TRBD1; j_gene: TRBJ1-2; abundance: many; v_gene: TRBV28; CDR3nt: TGTGCCAGCAGCCGGACAGGCCGCTATGGCTACACCTTC; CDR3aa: CASSRTGRYGYTF
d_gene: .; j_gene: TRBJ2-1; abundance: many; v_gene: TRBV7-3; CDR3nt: TGTGCCAGCAGCTTAATGGGCGGGATTTACAATGAGCAGTTCTTC; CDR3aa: CASSLMGGIYNEQFF
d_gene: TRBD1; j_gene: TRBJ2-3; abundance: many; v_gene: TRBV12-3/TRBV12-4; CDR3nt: TGTGCCAGCAGTAGACAGGGGCCAACAGATACGCAGTATTTT; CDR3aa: CASSRQGPTDTQYF
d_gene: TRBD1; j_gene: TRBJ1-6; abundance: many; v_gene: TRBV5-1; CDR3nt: TGCGCCAGCAGCGGGACAGGGGACCCCCGTAATTCACCCCTCCACTTT; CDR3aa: CASSGTGDPRNSPLHF
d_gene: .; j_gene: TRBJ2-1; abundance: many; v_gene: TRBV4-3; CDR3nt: TGCGCCAGCAGCCAAGTTGGACCCGACAATGAGCAGTTCTTC; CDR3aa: CASSQVGPDNEQFF
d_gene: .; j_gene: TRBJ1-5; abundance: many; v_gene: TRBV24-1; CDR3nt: TGTGCCACCAGTGAGGCGGGGTCGAGTTATCAGCCCCAGCATTTT; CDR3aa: CATSEAGSSYQPQHF
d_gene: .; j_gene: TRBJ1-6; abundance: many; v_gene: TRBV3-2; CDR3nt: TGTGCCAGCAGCCAAGTTCCAAGGGGTAGCTCACCCCTCCACTTT; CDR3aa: CASSQVPRGSSPLHF
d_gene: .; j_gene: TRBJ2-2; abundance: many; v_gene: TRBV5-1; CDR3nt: TGCGCCAGCAGCTTGGACGTAGACACCGGGGAGCTGTTTTTT; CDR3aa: CASSLDVDTGELFF
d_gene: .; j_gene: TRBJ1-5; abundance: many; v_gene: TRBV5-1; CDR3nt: TGCGCCAGCAGCTTCATGCCGGACAATCAGCCCCAGCATTTT; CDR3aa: CASSFMPDNQPQHF
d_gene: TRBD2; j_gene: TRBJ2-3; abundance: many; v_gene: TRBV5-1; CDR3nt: TGCGCCAGCAGCTTGCGAAGACTAGCGGGGAGTAGCACAGATACGCAGTATTTT; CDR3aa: CASSLRRLAGSSTDTQYF
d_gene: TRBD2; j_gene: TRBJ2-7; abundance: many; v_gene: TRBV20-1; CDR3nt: TGCAGTGCGATCATGACTAGCGGGCCTTGGGGCGAGCAGTACTTC; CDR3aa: CSAIMTSGPWGEQYF
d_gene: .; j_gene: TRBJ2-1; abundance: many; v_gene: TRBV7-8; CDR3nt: TGTGCCAGCAGCTTCGAACTAGCCGGGCAGTTCTTC; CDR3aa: CASSFELAGQFF
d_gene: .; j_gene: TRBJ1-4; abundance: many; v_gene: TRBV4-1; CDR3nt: TGCGCCAGCAGCCACTATCAGGGCTTAATTTCAACTAATGAAAAACTGTTTTTT; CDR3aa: CASSHYQGLISTNEKLFF
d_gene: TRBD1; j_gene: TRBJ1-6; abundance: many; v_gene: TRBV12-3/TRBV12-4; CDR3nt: TGTGCCAGCAGTCCCCGAAGCGGGACAGCCGATAATTCACCCCTCCACTTT; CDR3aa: CASSPRSGTADNSPLHF
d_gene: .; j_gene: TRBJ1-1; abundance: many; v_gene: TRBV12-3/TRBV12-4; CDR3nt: TGTGCCAGCAGTTTAGCGTGGGGTCGTAACAGGCGCCGAGGGGCTTTCTTT; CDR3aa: CASSLAWGRNRRRGAFF
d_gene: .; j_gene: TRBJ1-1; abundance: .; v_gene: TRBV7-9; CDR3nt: TGTGCCAGCAGCTTAATCCGGGGGTCGGGTGTGGACACTGAAGCTTTCTTT; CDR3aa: CASSLIRGSGVDTEAFF
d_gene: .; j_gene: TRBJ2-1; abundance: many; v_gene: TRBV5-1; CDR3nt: TGCGCCAGCAGCTCTAATTACAATGAGCAGTTCTTC; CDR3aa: CASSSNYNEQFF
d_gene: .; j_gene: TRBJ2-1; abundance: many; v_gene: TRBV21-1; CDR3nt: TGTGCCAGCAGCAAAGGGGCGAATGAGCAGTTCTTC; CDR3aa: CASSKGANEQFF
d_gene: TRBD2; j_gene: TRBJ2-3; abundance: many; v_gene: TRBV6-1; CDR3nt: TGTGCCAGCAGGGGGACTAGCGGGGACACAGATACGCAGTATTTT; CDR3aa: CASRGTSGDTDTQYF
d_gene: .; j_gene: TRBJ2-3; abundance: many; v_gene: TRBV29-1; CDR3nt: TGCAGCGCTGGGGGTGTGCAGTATTTT; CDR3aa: CSAGGVQYF
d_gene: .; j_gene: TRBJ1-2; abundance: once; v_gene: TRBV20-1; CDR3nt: TGCAGTTTCTCCGGCCAGGCCCCGGGTTCCTATGGCTACACCTTC; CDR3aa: CSFSGQAPGSYGYTF
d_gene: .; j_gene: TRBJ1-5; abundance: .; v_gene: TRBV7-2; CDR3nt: TGTGCCAGCAGCTTAGCAGGGGTAAGCAATCAGCCCCAGCATTTT; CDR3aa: CASSLAGVSNQPQHF
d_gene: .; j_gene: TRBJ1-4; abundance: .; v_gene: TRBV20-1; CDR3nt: TGCAGTGCTAGAGATACTCAGGGGTGGGAAAAACCGTTTTTT; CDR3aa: CSARDTQGWEKPFF
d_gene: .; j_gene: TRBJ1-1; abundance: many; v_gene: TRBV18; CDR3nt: TGTGCCAGCTCGTCAGCAGGGCCCACTGAAGCTTTCTTT; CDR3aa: CASSSAGPTEAFF
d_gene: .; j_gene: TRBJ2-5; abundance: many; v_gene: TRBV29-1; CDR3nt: TGCAGCGTTGAAGTTGACTCGCAAGAGACCCAGTACTTC; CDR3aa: CSVEVDSQETQYF
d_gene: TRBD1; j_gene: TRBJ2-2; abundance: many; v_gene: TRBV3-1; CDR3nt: TGTGCCAGCAGCCCCCGGGACAGGGAAACCGGGGAGCTGTTTTTT; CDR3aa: CASSPRDRETGELFF
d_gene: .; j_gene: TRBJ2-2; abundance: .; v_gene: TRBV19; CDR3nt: TGTGCCAGTAGTATAGACGGGGAGCTGTTTTTT; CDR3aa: CASSIDGELFF
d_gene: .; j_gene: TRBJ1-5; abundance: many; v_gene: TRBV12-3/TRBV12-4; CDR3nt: TGTGCCAGCAGTTTGGGAGAGGAACAGCCCCAGCATTTT; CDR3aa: CASSLGEEQPQHF
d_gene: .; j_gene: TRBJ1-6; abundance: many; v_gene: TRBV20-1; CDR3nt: TGCAGTGCTCGAGACCAGACAGCACAGAGCTCCTATAATTCACCCCTCCACTTT; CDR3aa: CSARDQTAQSSYNSPLHF
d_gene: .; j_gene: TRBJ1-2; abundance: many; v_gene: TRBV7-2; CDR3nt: TGTGCCAGCAGCCCCACGTACGGTCAAAACTATGGCTACACCTTC; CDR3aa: CASSPTYGQNYGYTF
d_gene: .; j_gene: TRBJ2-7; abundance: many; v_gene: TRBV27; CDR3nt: TGTGCCAGCAGTTACCAAGCGGGCTACGAGCAGTACTTC; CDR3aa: CASSYQAGYEQYF
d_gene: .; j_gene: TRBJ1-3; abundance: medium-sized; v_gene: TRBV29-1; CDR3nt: TGCAGCGCCACGGGACCAAGAGGAAACACCATATATTTT; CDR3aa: CSATGPRGNTIYF
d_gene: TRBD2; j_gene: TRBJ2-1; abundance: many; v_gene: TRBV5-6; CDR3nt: TGTGCCAGCAGACCTGGGACTAGCGGGGGGTATGGGAATGAGCAGTTCTTC; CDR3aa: CASRPGTSGGYGNEQFF
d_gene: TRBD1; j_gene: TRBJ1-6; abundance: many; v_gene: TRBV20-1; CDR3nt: TGCAGTGCTTCCCAGGCAGGGGGCCCTTCACCCCTCCACTTT; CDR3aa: CSASQAGGPSPLHF
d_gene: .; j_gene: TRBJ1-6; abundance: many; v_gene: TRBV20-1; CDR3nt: TGCAGTGCTAGGGGGGACATTTCAGGCTCACCCCTCCACTTT; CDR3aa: CSARGDISGSPLHF
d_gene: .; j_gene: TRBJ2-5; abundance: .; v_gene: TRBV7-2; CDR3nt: TGTGCCAGCAGCAGGATGAAGGGGGAGACCCAGTACTTC; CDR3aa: CASSRMKGETQYF
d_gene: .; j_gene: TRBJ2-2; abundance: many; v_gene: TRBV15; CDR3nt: TGTGCCACCAGCAGAGACGGGCCTGTCACCGGGGAGCTGTTTTTT; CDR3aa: CATSRDGPVTGELFF
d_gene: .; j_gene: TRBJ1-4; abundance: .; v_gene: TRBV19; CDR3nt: TGTGCCAGTAGTATAGTTCTCCGGGCAACTAATGAAAAACTGTTTTTT; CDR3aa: CASSIVLRATNEKLFF
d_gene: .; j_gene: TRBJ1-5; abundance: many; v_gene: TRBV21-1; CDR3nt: TGTGCCAGCAGCAAAGCTCAGGTTCCGAACAATCAGCCCCAGCATTTT; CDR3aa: CASSKAQVPNNQPQHF
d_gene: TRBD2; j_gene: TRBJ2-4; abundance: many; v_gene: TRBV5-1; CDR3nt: TGCGCCAGCAGCATTAGCGGGGGGGCGCACATTCAGTACTTC; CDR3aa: CASSISGGAHIQYF
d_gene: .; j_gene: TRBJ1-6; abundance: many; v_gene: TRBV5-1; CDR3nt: TGCGCCAGCAGCTTGGAAGCCCAGGGAATGTCACCCCTCCACTTT; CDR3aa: CASSLEAQGMSPLHF